This passage covers 20 T cell receptor beta chains from one sample sequenced in a study of T cells in Graves' hyperthyroidism and ophthalmopathy. The source material, RNA transcripts, was used to amplify TCR beta CDR3 regions. The TCR CDR3 was amplified in a first-round RT-PCR using the HTBI primer set. TCRdb independently ran MiXCR on the multiplex PCR reads; one entry per CDR3 protein. The repertoire holds around 580,000 distinct CDR3 sequences, with just over 45% as singletons. Input material: peripheral blood or thyroid tissue (not recorded which). The receptors derive from a woman under 30 with Graves' hyperthyroidism.

This clonotype was observed once. The chain recombines TRBV24-1 with TRBJ1-2; the match to TRBD1 covers 7 bases. From germline, CDR1 is KGHDR and CDR2 SFDVKD. The CDR3 has 12 residues. The CDR3 loop reads CVPRGAGGGYTF. CDR3 DNA: TGTGTTCCCAGGGGGGCAGGGGGTGGCTACACCTTC.

This chain links TRBV10-3 with TRBJ1-2; a possible D gene is TRBD1 (6 bases). The V end lost 6 bases, the J end lost 5 bases, and 10 bases lay between the germline ends. Germline CDR1 reads ENHRY; CDR2 reads SYGVKD. The length of the CDR3 is 12 residues. The CDR3 DNA follows: TGTGCCATCAGCCCAACAGGGTATGGCTACACCTTC. Amino acids: CAISPTGYGYTF.

This rearrangement joins TRBV7-8 to TRBJ1-1; weak D call: TRBD1 (5 bases). V was clipped by 5 bases and J by 2 bases, with 18 bases between them. CDR3 length: 16 amino acids. Germline V gene data show CDR1 as SGHVS and CDR2 as FQNEAQ. DNA for the CDR3: TGTGCCAGCAGCACACTAGCGGCAGGGTTTAACACTGAAGCTTTCTTT. This sequence encodes CASSTLAAGFNTEAFF.

DNA of the CDR3: TGTGCCACCAGCAGAGATCTTGGTGGGCAGTACTTC. Translation gives CATSRDLGGQYF. V usage is TRBV15 and J usage is TRBJ2-7, with D unclear. V lost 0 bases, J lost 9 bases, and 9 bases lay in between. CDR1 is LNHNV and CDR2 is YYDKDF in the germline V gene (reference sequence). The CDR3 sequence is 12 residues long.

This clonotype was recorded many times. The V call is TRBV6-2 or TRBV6-3, the J call TRBJ1-5, with D hard to call. Looked up from germline, CDR1 is MNHEY and CDR2 is SVGEGT. This CDR3 is built from 14 residues. V gave up 8 bases and J gave up 6 bases, with 17 bases separating them. This CDR3 reads CASVRGGIGQPQHF. CDR3 nucleotides: TGTGCCAGCGTACGAGGCGGGATAGGTCAGCCCCAGCATTTT.

In the case of this clonotype: This clone may be a read error of a much larger clone one base away. Because it lacks the conserved phenylalanine or tryptophan at the end, this CDR3 is likely a read error. The rearrangement uses TRBV19 and TRBJ1-3; TRBD1 matches at 8 bases. With V trimmed by 1 base and J by 8 bases, 4 bases remained unmatched. Germline V lookup: CDR1 LNHDA, CDR2 SQIVND (reference sequence). This CDR3 has 14 residues. As DNA, the CDR3 is TGTGCCAGTAGTATAGCAGGGGGCGAGGACACCATATATTCT. It yields the protein CASSIAGGEDTIYS.

This clonotype showed up many times. The chain has TRBV4-1 and TRBJ1-2; D ambiguous. Germline V lookup: CDR1 MGHRA, CDR2 YSYEKL. The CDR3 is made up of 14 amino acids. V was pared by 0 bases and J by 6 bases, with 11 bases between. The CDR3 DNA follows: TGCGCCAGCAGCCAAGATATTCGGGTTAATGGCTACACCTTC. This translates into CASSQDIRVNGYTF.

A word on this clonotype: A much larger clone is a single base away; this may be a read error. This chain links TRBV28 with TRBJ1-1; TRBD1 aligns across 10 bases. The CDR3 has 15 residues. Per the germline V gene, CDR1 is MDHEN and CDR2 is SYDVKM. The CDR3 region is CASNPPGQGGTQAFF. The CDR3 region has the DNA TGCGCCAGCAACCCACCAGGACAGGGGGGGACCCAAGCTTTCTTT.

The genes are TRBV3-1 and TRBJ2-2, with TRBD2 matching 11 bases. Germline CDR1 LGHDT, CDR2 YNNKEL (reference sequence). The CDR3 has 15 amino acids. V lost 4 bases to trimming and J lost 7 bases; unmatched junction nucleotides: 5. Written as DNA, the CDR3 is TGTGCCAGCAGCCGTTTTCTAGCGGGGGGCGGGGAGCTGTTTTTT. It encodes CASSRFLAGGGELFF. The variable domain in full, completed from reference TRBV3-1 and TRBJ2-2, reads DTAVSQTPKYLVTQMGNDKSIKCEQNLGHDTMYWYKQDSKKFLKIMFSYNNKELIINETVPNRFSPKSPDKAHLNLHINSLELGDSAVYFCASSRFLAGGGELFFGEGSRLTVL.

In this sample, this clonotype turned up once. The chain uses TRBV20-1 and TRBJ2-5; 9 positions match TRBD2. The germline gives CDR1 DFQATT, CDR2 SNEGSKA (reference sequence). This CDR3 contains 15 residues. V gave up 3 bases and J gave up 5 bases; unmatched junction bases: 10. CDR3 residues: CSASRNSGSGETQYF. DNA of the CDR3: TGCAGTGCTAGCAGGAATAGCGGGAGTGGCGAGACCCAGTACTTC.

This clonotype was found a few times. The V call is TRBV27, the J call TRBJ1-2; 12 bases fit TRBD1. Per the germline V gene, CDR1 is MNHEY and CDR2 is SMNVEV (reference sequence). V was pared by 2 bases and J by 5 bases, with 6 bases of the junction left unmatched. The CDR3 loop spans 16 amino acids. CDR3 sequence reads: CASSLDPGQGAYGYTF. The DNA for the CDR3 is TGTGCCAGCAGTTTAGACCCGGGACAGGGGGCTTATGGCTACACCTTC.

This clonotype has a count of ten or more. This sequence joins TRBV9 and TRBJ2-7, with TRBD2 matching over 8 bases. In germline, CDR1 is SGDLS, CDR2 YYNGEE. This CDR3 spans 15 amino acids. J gave up 1 base and V 2 bases, and 5 bases lay outside the gene matches. Written as DNA, the CDR3 is TGTGCCAGCAGCGTTGGACTAGCAGCTTCCTACGAGCAGTACTTC. Translating it yields CASSVGLAASYEQYF.

The CDR3 DNA sequence: TGTGCCAGCAGCTTAGGTGACAGGGGGCTCGAGAAACTGTTTTTT. Its translation is CASSLGDRGLEKLFF. The chain joins TRBV7-9 to TRBJ1-4; 10 bases line up with TRBD1. Unmatched junction bases numbered 7, after V lost 1 base and J lost 11 bases. The CDR3 consists of 15 residues. CDR1 is SEHNR and CDR2 is FQNEAQ in the germline V gene (reference sequence).

In its sample, this clonotype was seen many times. This chain connects TRBV6-5 to TRBJ2-2; D possibly corresponds to TRBD1 (5 bases). Trimming took 5 bases from V and 6 from J, leaving 10 bases between them. This CDR3 contains 13 residues. CDR1 and CDR2 from the germline V gene are MNHEY and SVGAGI. The CDR3 loop reads CASSAQGAGELFF. CDR3 DNA: TGTGCCAGCAGTGCCCAGGGCGCCGGGGAGCTGTTTTTT.

This clonotype was picked up one time. Possible read error: a much larger clone is one base away. The CDR3 is CSARETGGSVDEQYF. The CDR3, as DNA: TGCAGTGCTAGAGAGACGGGAGGGAGTGTTGACGAGCAGTACTTC. J is TRBJ2-7 and V is TRBV20-1; 8 bases map to TRBD2. This CDR3 is 15 amino acids long. The trim removed 0 bases at V and 5 bases at J, leaving 9 bases unmatched. Germline assignment: CDR1 DFQATT and CDR2 SNEGSKA (reference sequence).

V gene TRBV20-1 combines with J gene TRBJ1-3, with TRBD1 matching over 7 bases. V lost 2 bases and J lost 8; bases outside the gene matches: 9. Germline CDR1 and CDR2: DFQATT and SNEGSKA (reference sequence). This CDR3 is built from 14 residues. The CDR3 bases are TGCAGTGCTAGAACAGGGGTTGAAGGCTACACCATATATTTT. Amino acids: CSARTGVEGYTIYF.

This clonotype was observed many times. The chain employs TRBV7-6 and TRBJ2-2; 10 bases align to TRBD2. CDR1 and CDR2 (germline): SGHVS, FNYEAQ. This CDR3 has 15 amino acids. The J segment lost 3 bases and the V segment lost 4 bases, leaving 2 bases of the junction unmatched. The CDR3 here is CASSSLAGDTGELFF. CDR3 coding DNA: TGTGCCAGCAGCTCTCTAGCGGGAGACACCGGGGAGCTGTTTTTT.

The CDR3 DNA follows: TGTGCCAGCAGCTTAGCGCGTCTGGGACAGCTGTTTTTT. Its translation: CASSLARLGQLFF. The chain is built from TRBV7-9 and TRBJ2-2; the D call may be TRBD1 or TRBD2 (5 bases each). From germline, CDR1 is SEHNR and CDR2 FQNEAQ (reference sequence). The length of the CDR3 is 13 residues. V lost 0 bases, J lost 12 bases, and 11 bases lay in between. The full variable domain, with the rest looked up from reference TRBV7-9 and TRBJ2-2, is DTGVSQNPRHKITKRGQNVTFRCDPISEHNRLYWYRQTLGQGPEFLTYFQNEAQLEKSRLLSDRFSAERPKGSFSTLEIQRTEQGDSAMYLCASSLARLGQLFFGEGSRLTVL.

This clonotype was detected many times. The chain combines TRBV7-9 with TRBJ1-1, with D possibly being TRBD1 (6 bases). The V and J ends lost 1 base and 4 bases respectively, with 13 bases between them. The CDR3 runs 15 residues. In germline, CDR1 is SEHNR, CDR2 FQNEAQ (reference sequence). The DNA for the CDR3 is TGTGCCAGCAGCTTAGAGAGGGGGATGAGCACTGAAGCTTTCTTT. Its translation is CASSLERGMSTEAFF.

The chain uses TRBV7-2 and TRBJ2-7; the match to TRBD2 covers 7 bases. Germline loops: CDR1 SGHTA, CDR2 FQGNSA. The V and J ends lost 4 bases and 10 bases, in that order; junction bases with no gene match: 16. CDR3 size: 15 residues. CDR3 DNA sequence: TGTGCCAGCAGCTGGGTCCCCGGGACTACCCACACTCAGTACTTC. This codes for CASSWVPGTTHTQYF.